The present entry profiles one T cell receptor beta chain with its context. Germline lookup yields CDR1 SGHTA and CDR2 FQGNSA. This CDR3 is 15 amino acids long. Losses at the gene ends were 4 bases for V and 7 bases for J; bases not matched to a gene: 6. The data belong to a study of OX40 agonist ivuxolimab in advanced cancers. Study information: Partial response was recorded in three patients: one hepatocellular carcinoma and two cutaneous melanoma cases.

Autoimmune disease history or systemic immunosuppression excluded patients. This table comes from immunoSEQ multiplex PCR, and its TCRdb copy is limited to in-frame clones, with some not included. The data hold about 82,000 clones, with around four fifths observed a single time. This rearrangement joins TRBV7-2 to TRBJ1-6, with 8 positions matching TRBD1. The input for sequencing was CD4+ or CD8+ T cells sorted from blood, taken in a trial of the OX40 agonist ivuxolimab. The receptor was derived from an adult with an advanced solid tumor such as melanoma, head and neck, liver or kidney cancer. CDR3 DNA sequence: TGTGCCAGCAGCTCAGGACAGGGCGGGAATTCACCCCTCCACTTT. It translates to CASSSGQGGNSPLHF.